Each of the 15 T cell receptor beta chains below was sequenced from the same sample in a study of T-cell memory formation after mild COVID-19. One entry per CDR3 protein results from TCRdb running MiXCR on the 5' RACE reads. This table holds 450,000 or so distinct CDR3 sequences, roughly 23% found once. Sequencing was done on a sample of PBMCs or a T cell subset sorted from them (not recorded which). Every receptor here comes from an adult woman who had mild COVID-19 (a few samples of this study predate the infection). Cell type and time point are not known.

This clonotype turned up a few times. This chain uses TRBV20-1 with TRBJ2-7; the D gene is possibly TRBD2 (5 bases). CDR1 DFQATT and CDR2 SNEGSKA come from the germline V gene (reference sequence). The CDR3 extends over 11 amino acids. Between the trimmed V and J ends, which lost 7 bases and 3 bases, there was a span of 10 bases. The DNA of the CDR3 is TGCAGTGTCTCCCGGGGCTACGAGCAGTACTTC. Protein product: CSVSRGYEQYF.

This chain connects TRBV19 to TRBJ2-1; D is undetermined. The CDR3 consists of 11 residues. Trimming took off 5 bases at V and 8 bases at J, with 7 bases between the two ends. Germline CDR1 and CDR2: LNHDA and SQIVND (reference sequence). CDR3 amino acids: CASSAVYEQFF. DNA of the CDR3: TGTGCCAGTAGTGCGGTATATGAGCAGTTCTTC.

This clonotype was seen more than once but under ten times. This chain connects TRBV7-9 to TRBJ1-1, with 7 bases lining up with TRBD1. Germline V lookup: CDR1 SEHNR, CDR2 FQNEAQ (reference sequence). V lost 5 bases to trimming and J lost 3 bases; unmatched junction nucleotides: 6. The CDR3 extends over 14 amino acids. In nucleotides, the CDR3 is TGTGCCAGCAGCGCGACAGGGTACGACACTGAAGCTTTCTTT. Its protein product is CASSATGYDTEAFF.

A note on this clonotype: Germline is not matched at one junction end, which may reflect a read error. The chain links TRBV15 to TRBJ2-1; D gene ambiguous. Germline loops: CDR1 LNHNV, CDR2 YYDKDF (reference sequence). The CDR3 is 14 amino acids. CDR3 coding DNA: TGTGCCACCAGCAGAGATTTAGGGCCGGACGCGACAATCTTC. Translating gives CATSRDLGPDATIF.

The chain has TRBV12-3 or TRBV12-4 and TRBJ2-7; 8 bases agree with TRBD2. The CDR3 consists of 14 residues. J lost 7 bases, V lost 7 bases, and 12 bases had no gene match. DNA for the CDR3: TGTGCCAGCACCTTAGGGAGCGGGAGAAGGGAGCAGTACTTC. Protein product: CASTLGSGRREQYF.

The CDR3 is CSARLAGGTDTQYF. The CDR3 bases are TGCAGTGCTAGACTAGCGGGAGGCACAGATACGCAGTATTTT. The chain carries TRBV20-1 and TRBJ2-3; 10 bases are shared with TRBD2. The CDR3 extends over 14 amino acids. Trimming at V came to 2 bases and at J to 1 base, leaving 0 bases not matched to a gene. Germline CDR1 and CDR2: DFQATT and SNEGSKA (reference sequence).

The V and J genes are TRBV11-2 and TRBJ1-1; D unresolved. The V end was cut by 3 bases, the J end by 0 bases, with 11 bases between. CDR3 length: 15 amino acids. CDR1 is SGHAT, CDR2 FQNNGV, per germline. This CDR3 is CASSLPLGMNTEAFF. DNA of the CDR3: TGTGCCAGCAGCTTGCCCCTGGGTATGAACACTGAAGCTTTCTTT.

The gene calls are TRBV19 and TRBJ2-5; D gene unclear. Germline CDR1 reads LNHDA; CDR2 reads SQIVND (reference sequence). This CDR3 is 13 amino acids long. V was shortened by 6 bases and J by 3 bases, with 11 bases between the two germline ends. The CDR3 region has the DNA TGTGCCAGTAGCCCCACGGGTAAAGAGACCCAGTACTTC. This encodes CASSPTGKETQYF.

This clonotype was seen only a few times. The CDR3, as DNA: TGTGCCAGCTCACCTCAATTGGACAGGGGGCTTCAGTACTTC. Translation: CASSPQLDRGLQYF. The V and J genes are TRBV18 and TRBJ2-4; 11 bases agree with TRBD1. The junction had 6 bases not matched to a gene; V was cut back by 3 bases and J by 11 bases. Germline CDR1 and CDR2: KGHSH and LQKENI. The CDR3 has 14 residues. Full variable domain (outside the CDR3, taken from reference TRBV18 and TRBJ2-4): NAGVMQNPRHLVRRRGQEARLRCSPMKGHSHVYWYRQLPEEGLKFMVYLQKENIIDESGMPKERFSAEFPKEGPSILRIQQVVRGDSAAYFCASSPQLDRGLQYFGAGTRLSVL.

This clonotype was observed a handful of times. This chain joins TRBV12-3 or TRBV12-4 and TRBJ2-7; 9 nucleotides line up with TRBD2. The J segment lost 4 bases and the V segment lost 8 bases, leaving 9 bases of the junction unmatched. This CDR3 contains 14 residues. CDR3 in DNA: TGTGCCAGCGGGCTAGCGGGGAGAACTTACGAGCAGTACTTC. Translation: CASGLAGRTYEQYF.

The genes are TRBV12-3 or TRBV12-4 and TRBJ2-2; a possible D gene is TRBD2 (6 bases). The V gene lost 7 bases and the J gene lost 0 bases, with 15 bases spanning the gap. The CDR3 is 16 amino acids. The CDR3 DNA reads as TGTGCCAGCACCGGGGAGGAGAGCCCGAACACCGGGGAGCTGTTTTTT. Protein: CASTGEESPNTGELFF.

This chain connects TRBV6-5 to TRBJ1-2; 7 bases align to TRBD1. The germline V gene has CDR1 MNHEY and CDR2 SVGAGI. With 0 bases clipped from V and 6 bases from J, the junction kept 13 bases outside the gene matches. This CDR3 is built from 17 residues. The CDR3 DNA is TGTGCCAGCAGTTACTCATTCGACAGGGCTCGGGGAGATGGCTACACCTTC. Translated, it gives CASSYSFDRARGDGYTF.

This clonotype was counted a few times. The chain is built from TRBV4-1 and TRBJ2-5; tentatively, D is TRBD2 (5 bases). CDR3 length: 13 residues. Germline CDR1 and CDR2: MGHRA and YSYEKL. Trimming stripped 1 base from V and 3 bases from J, with 6 bases between. The CDR3 sequence: CASSQVGEETQYF. The CDR3 DNA reads as TGCGCCAGCAGCCAAGTGGGAGAAGAGACCCAGTACTTC.

DNA of the CDR3: TGTGCCAGCAGCAGCGGGACGGATGCAACTAATGAAAAACTGTTTTTT. Its translation: CASSSGTDATNEKLFF. V gene TRBV5-4 combines with J gene TRBJ1-4; maybe TRBD1 (5 bases). Germline V gives CDR1 SGHNT, CDR2 YYREEE (reference sequence). The ends were cut back, 4 bases at V and 0 bases at J, with 13 bases in the middle. The CDR3 covers 16 residues.

The CDR3 region is CASSVPQPGTAEAFF. Written as DNA, the CDR3 is TGTGCCAGCAGCGTACCGCAGCCGGGGACAGCTGAAGCTTTCTTT. The chain is built from TRBV7-9 and TRBJ1-1; 7 bases map to TRBD1. The V gene end was trimmed by 5 bases and the J gene end by 6 bases; junction bases not matched to a gene: 12. Germline V gives CDR1 SEHNR, CDR2 FQNEAQ (reference sequence). The CDR3 length is 15 residues.